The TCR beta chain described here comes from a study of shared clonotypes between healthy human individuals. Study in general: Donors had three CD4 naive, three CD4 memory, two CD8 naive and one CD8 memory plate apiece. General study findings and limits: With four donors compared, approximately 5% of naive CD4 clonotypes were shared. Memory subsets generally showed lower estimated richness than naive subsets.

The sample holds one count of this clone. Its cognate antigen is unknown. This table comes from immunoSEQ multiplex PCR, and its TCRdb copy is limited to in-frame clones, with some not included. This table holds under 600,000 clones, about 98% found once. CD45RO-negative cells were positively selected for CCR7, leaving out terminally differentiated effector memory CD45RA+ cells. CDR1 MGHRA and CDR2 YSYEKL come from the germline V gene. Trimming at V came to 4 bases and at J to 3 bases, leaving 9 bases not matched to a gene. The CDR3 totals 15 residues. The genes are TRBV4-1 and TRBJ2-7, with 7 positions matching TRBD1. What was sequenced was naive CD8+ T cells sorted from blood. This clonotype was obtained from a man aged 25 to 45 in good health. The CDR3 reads CASSPRGRGYYEQYF. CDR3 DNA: TGCGCCAGCAGCCCGAGGGGCAGGGGGTACTACGAGCAGTACTTC.